This entry features one T cell receptor beta chain sequence. Its antigen is still unknown. This may stem from a read error, because a much larger clone lies one nucleotide away. The data are from a study of blood T cells in healthy people across ages (dated by TCRdb to the mid-2010s). Background on the whole study: In model experiments, roughly one uniquely barcoded TCR beta cDNA molecule per two T cells was captured by template switching. Age-related changes in TCR beta repertoire diversity were measured in the study by deep sequencing normalized with unique cDNA molecular identifiers. Four age groups were formed from the donors: young (average 16 years), middle-aged (less than 40), aged (around 68) and long-lived (82). Donors of different ages were randomly distributed across sequencing lanes to avoid experimental bias. Using the same blood draw, the study looked at two additional independent replicas of 1 million unique cDNA reads for two donors, one aged 18 to 30 and the other aged 80 or older. Findings and caveats that apply to the study as a whole: Donor CMV infection status was unknown, potentially confounding age-related changes in expanded clonotypes. Bulk unsorted PBMC profiling prevented conclusive comparison of naive and antigen-experienced compartments. There was a strong correlation between observed TCR beta diversity and the percentage of naive T cells measured by flow cytometry. Compared with the aged group, the long-lived group had more naive CD4+ T cells, fewer expanded clones and increased TCR diversity, a pattern suggesting age selection. Estimates of total diversity based on one million sequenced T cells were considered lower bounds and underestimates. As age increased, observed TCR beta diversity per million T cells dropped in a roughly linear way, and a significant reduction was already evident by age approximately 40.

The approximately 39 donors, aged roughly 6 to 90 years, were systemically healthy Caucasian individuals from Russia. Each donor gave approximately 9.3 milliliters of peripheral blood, collected into EDTA-treated Vacutainer tubes. Ficoll-Paque density-gradient centrifugation was used to isolate PBMCs, with at least 7 million obtained per sample. Trizol reagent was used to extract total RNA from the PBMCs, yielding at least 5.5 micrograms per sample. Naive CD45RAhigh/CD27high T cell percentages were measured by flow cytometry on a PBMC aliquot from every donor. The method behind the library was 5' RACE. Sequencing took place on an Illumina HiSeq 2500. The second PCR ran for about 6 to 12 cycles and used a J-beta primer mix along with a sample-barcoded 5' primer. Each TCR beta cDNA molecule received a unique molecular identifier from a template-switch 5' adaptor carrying 12 random nucleotides. Each sample yielded at least 2.5 million CDR3-containing paired-end reads. All of the RNA was converted into first-strand cDNA using the Mint cDNA synthesis kit, with a TRBC-specific oligonucleotide serving as the primer. Following uracil-DNA glycosylase treatment, a first 18-cycle PCR with universal primers M1SS and BC2_uni_R was performed on all cDNA. Regarding the original processing steps: For normalization, 1 million high-quality reads were randomly selected from each sample, with every read carrying a distinct molecular identifier. Reads sharing molecular identifiers were discarded rather than binned into consensus sequences. MiTCR, with a Q25 quality threshold and the strictest error-elimination algorithm, was used for CDR3 identification, clonotype clustering and error correction. A nonparametric unseen species model using Euler transformation provided a lower-bound estimate of total TCR beta diversity. TCRdb's own reprocessing of the public reads used fastp at Q25 and MiXCR and kept productive beta chains. Rows are unified per CDR3 protein, each entry keeping the most common DNA and genes. The V and J calls shown here were made by TCRdb, not taken from the authors' results. The sample profile shows approximately 350,000 distinct CDR3 sequences; roughly half of them were found once. Under 60% of the sample is held by the ten biggest clonotypes.

Sequences SGHRS (CDR1) and YFSETQ (CDR2) are obtained from the germline V gene. Reading from cysteine to phenylalanine, the CDR3 counts 17 amino acids. The sequence is cut down to CDR3 DNA, 51 bases in frame from base 1. The origin of this receptor is a man between 60 and 70 years old in good health. Sequenced input: blood. Recombination connected TRBV5-1 to TRBJ2-5; a tentative D call is TRBD1 (6 bases match). The CDR3 region has the sequence CASSEVANGQWQETRYF. In nucleotide form, the sequence is TGCGCCAGCAGCGAAGTGGCCAACGGACAGTGGCAAGAGACCCGGTACTTC. Reference TRBV5-1 and TRBJ2-5 genes cover what lies past the CDR3, so the full variable domain is KAGVTQTPRYLIKTRGQQVTLSCSPISGHRSVSWYQQTPGQGLQFLFEYFSETQRNKGNFPGRFSGRQFSNSRSEMNVSTLELGDSALYLCASSEVANGQWQETRYFGPGTRLLVL.